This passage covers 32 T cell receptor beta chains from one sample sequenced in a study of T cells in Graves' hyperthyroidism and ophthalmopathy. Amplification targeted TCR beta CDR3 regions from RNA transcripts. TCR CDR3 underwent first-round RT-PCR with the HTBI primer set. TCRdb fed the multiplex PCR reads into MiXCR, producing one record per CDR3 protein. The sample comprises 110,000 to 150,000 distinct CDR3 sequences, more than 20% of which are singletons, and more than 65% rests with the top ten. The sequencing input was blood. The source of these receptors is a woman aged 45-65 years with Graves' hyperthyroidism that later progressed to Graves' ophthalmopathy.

The CDR3 region has the DNA TGTGCCTGGGGGGCCCAGAAATCCTACGAGCAGTACTTC. Translating it yields CAWGAQKSYEQYF. This rearrangement joins TRBV30 to TRBJ2-7; D might be TRBD1 (5 bases). Trimming took off 5 bases at V and 1 base at J, with 12 bases between the two ends. CDR1 GTSNPN and CDR2 SVGIG come from the germline V gene (reference sequence). This CDR3 has 13 amino acids.

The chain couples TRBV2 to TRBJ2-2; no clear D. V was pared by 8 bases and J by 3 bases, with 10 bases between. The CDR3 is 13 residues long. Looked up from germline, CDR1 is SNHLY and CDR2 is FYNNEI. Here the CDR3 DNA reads TGTGCCAGCGCCGGACCCTACACCGGGGAGCTGTTTTTT. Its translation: CASAGPYTGELFF.

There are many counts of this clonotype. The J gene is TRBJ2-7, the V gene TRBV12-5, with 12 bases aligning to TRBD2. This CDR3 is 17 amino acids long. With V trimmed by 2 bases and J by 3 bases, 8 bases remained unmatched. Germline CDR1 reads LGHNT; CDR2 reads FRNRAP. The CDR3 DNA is TGTGCTAGTGGTTTGACAAAGGGACTAGCGGGCCGCTACGAGCAGTACTTC. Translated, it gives CASGLTKGLAGRYEQYF. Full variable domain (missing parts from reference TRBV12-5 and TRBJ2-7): DARVTQTPRHKVTEMGQEVTMRCQPILGHNTVFWYRQTMMQGLELLAYFRNRAPLDDSGMPKDRFSAEMPDATLATLKIQPSEPRDSAVYFCASGLTKGLAGRYEQYFGPGTRLTVT.

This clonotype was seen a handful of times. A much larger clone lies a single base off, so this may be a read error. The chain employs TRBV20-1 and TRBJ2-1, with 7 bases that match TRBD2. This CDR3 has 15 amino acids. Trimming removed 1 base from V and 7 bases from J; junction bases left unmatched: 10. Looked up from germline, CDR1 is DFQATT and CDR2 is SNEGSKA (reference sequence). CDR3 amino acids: CSARAGGSPANEQFF. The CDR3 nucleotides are TGCAGTGCTAGAGCAGGCGGGAGCCCTGCGAATGAGCAGTTCTTC.

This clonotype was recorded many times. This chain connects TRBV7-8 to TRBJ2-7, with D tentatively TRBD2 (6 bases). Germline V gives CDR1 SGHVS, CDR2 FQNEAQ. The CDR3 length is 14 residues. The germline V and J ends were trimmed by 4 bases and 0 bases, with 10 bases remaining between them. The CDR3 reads CASSSGTSSYEQYF. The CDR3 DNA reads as TGTGCCAGCAGCTCGGGGACTTCCTCCTACGAGCAGTACTTC. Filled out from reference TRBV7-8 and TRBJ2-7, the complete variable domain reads GAGVSQSPRYKVAKRGQDVALRCDPISGHVSLFWYQQALGQGPEFLTYFQNEAQLDKSGLPSDRFFAERPEGSVSTLKIQRTQQEDSAVYLCASSSGTSSYEQYFGPGTRLTVT.

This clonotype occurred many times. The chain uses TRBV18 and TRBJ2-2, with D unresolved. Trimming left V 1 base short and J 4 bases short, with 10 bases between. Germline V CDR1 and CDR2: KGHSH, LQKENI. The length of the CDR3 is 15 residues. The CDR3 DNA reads TGTGCCAGCTCACCACTAGGGCTCTTCACCGGGGAGCTGTTTTTT. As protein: CASSPLGLFTGELFF. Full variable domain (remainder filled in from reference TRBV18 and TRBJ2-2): NAGVMQNPRHLVRRRGQEARLRCSPMKGHSHVYWYRQLPEEGLKFMVYLQKENIIDESGMPKERFSAEFPKEGPSILRIQQVVRGDSAAYFCASSPLGLFTGELFFGEGSRLTVL.

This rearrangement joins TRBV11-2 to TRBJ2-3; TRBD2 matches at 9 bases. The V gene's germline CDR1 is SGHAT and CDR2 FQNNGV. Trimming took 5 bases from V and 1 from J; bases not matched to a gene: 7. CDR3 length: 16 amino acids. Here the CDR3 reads CASSTLAGTGTDTQYF. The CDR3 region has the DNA TGTGCCAGCAGCACCCTAGCGGGGACGGGCACAGATACGCAGTATTTT.

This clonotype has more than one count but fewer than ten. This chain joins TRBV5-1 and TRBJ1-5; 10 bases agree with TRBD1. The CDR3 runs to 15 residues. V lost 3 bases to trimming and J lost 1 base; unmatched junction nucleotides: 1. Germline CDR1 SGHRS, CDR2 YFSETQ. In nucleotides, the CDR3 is TGCGCCAGCAGCTGGACAGGGGGAAGCAATCAGCCCCAGCATTTT. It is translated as CASSWTGGSNQPQHF.

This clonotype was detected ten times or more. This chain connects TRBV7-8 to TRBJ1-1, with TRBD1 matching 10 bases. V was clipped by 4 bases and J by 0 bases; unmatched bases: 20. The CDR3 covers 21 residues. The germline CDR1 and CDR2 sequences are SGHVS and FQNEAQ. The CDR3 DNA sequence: TGTGCCAGCAGCTCACCCCTCGGGGGACAGGGGTCCTATTTGCTGAACACTGAAGCTTTCTTT. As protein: CASSSPLGGQGSYLLNTEAFF.

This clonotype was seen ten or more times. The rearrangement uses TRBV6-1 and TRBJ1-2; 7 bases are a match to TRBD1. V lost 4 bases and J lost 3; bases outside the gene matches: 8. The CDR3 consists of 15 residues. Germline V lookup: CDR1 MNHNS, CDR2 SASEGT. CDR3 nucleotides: TGTGCCAGCAGTGTTGCCGAGGGGGCCGACTATGGCTACACCTTC. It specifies CASSVAEGADYGYTF.

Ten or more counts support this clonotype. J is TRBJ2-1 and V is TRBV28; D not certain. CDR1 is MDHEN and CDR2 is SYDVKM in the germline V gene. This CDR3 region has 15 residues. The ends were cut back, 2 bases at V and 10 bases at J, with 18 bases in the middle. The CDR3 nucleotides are TGTGCCAGCAGTTTAGTTTCGGGTACAATGATGGAGCAGTTCTTC. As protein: CASSLVSGTMMEQFF.

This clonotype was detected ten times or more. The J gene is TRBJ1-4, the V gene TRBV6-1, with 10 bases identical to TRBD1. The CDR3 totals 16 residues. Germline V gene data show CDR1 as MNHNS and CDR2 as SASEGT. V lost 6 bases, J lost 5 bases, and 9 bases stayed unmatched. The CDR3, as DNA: TGTGCCAGCAGACCCCTCGGACAGGGGGGAAATGAAAAACTGTTTTTT. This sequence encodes CASRPLGQGGNEKLFF.

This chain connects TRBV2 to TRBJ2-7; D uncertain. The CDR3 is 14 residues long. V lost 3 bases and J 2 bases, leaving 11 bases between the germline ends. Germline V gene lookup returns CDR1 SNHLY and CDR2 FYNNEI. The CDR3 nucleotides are TGTGCCAGCAGTGACTCGCAGATTACCTACGAGCAGTACTTC. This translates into CASSDSQITYEQYF. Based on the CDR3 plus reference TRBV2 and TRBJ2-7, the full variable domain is EPEVTQTPSHQVTQMGQEVILRCVPISNHLYFYWYRQILGQKVEFLVSFYNNEISEKSEIFDDQFSVERPDGSNFTLKIRSTKLEDSAMYFCASSDSQITYEQYFGPGTRLTVT.

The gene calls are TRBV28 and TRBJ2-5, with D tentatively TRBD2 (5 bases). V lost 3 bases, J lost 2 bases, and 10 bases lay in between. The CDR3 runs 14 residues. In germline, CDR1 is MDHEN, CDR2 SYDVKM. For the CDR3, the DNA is TGTGCCAGCAGTTTTTTTAGCGCGCAAGAGACCCAGTACTTC. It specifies CASSFFSAQETQYF. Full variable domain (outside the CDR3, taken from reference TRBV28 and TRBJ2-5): DVKVTQSSRYLVKRTGEKVFLECVQDMDHENMFWYRQDPGLGLRLIYFSYDVKMKEKGDIPEGYSVSREKKERFSLILESASTNQTSMYLCASSFFSAQETQYFGPGTRLLVL.

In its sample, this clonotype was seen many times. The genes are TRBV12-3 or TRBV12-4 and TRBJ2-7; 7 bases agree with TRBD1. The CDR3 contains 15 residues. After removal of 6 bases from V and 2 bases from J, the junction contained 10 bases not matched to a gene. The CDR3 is CASRPTGSNAYEQYF. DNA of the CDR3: TGTGCCAGCAGACCGACAGGGAGTAACGCCTACGAGCAGTACTTC.

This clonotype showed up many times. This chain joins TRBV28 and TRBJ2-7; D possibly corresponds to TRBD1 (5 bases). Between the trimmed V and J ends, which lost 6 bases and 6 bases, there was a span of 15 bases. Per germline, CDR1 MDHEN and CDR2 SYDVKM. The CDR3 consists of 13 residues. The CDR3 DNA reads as TGTGCCAGCAGCCGCCCAGGGAACGGCGAGCAGTACTTC. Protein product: CASSRPGNGEQYF.

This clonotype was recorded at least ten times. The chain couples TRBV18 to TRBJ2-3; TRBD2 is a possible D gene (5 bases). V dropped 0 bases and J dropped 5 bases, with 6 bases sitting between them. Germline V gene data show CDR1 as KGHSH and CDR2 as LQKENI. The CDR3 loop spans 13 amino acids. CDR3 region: CASSPPAGDTQYF. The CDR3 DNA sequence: TGTGCCAGCTCACCACCTGCGGGAGATACGCAGTATTTT.

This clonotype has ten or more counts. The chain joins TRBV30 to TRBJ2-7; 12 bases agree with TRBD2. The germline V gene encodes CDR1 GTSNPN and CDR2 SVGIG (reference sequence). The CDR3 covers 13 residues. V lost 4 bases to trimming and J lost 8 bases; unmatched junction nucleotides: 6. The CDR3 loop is CAWKASGRVKQYF. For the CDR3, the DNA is TGTGCCTGGAAGGCTAGCGGGAGGGTAAAGCAGTACTTC. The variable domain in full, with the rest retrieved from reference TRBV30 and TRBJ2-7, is SQTIHQWPATLVQPVGSPLSLECTVEGTSNPNLYWYRQAAGRGLQLLFYSVGIGQISSEVPQNLSASRPQDRQFILSSKKLLLSDSGFYLCAWKASGRVKQYFGPGTRLTVT.

CDR3 loop: CSYGRLADTRDTDTQYF. The CDR3 bases are TGCAGCTATGGGAGACTAGCCGATACAAGAGACACAGATACGCAGTATTTT. The chain has TRBV29-1 and TRBJ2-3, with 7 bases that match TRBD2. Trimming at V came to 8 bases and at J to 2 bases, leaving 19 bases not matched to a gene. This CDR3 spans 17 amino acids. Germline values: CDR1 SQVTM, CDR2 ANQGSEA.

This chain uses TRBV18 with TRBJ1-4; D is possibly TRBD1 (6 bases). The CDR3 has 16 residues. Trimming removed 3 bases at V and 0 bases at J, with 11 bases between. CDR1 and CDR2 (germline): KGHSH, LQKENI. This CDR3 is CASSPRQAATNEKLFF. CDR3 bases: TGTGCCAGCTCACCGCGACAGGCAGCAACTAATGAAAAACTGTTTTTT.

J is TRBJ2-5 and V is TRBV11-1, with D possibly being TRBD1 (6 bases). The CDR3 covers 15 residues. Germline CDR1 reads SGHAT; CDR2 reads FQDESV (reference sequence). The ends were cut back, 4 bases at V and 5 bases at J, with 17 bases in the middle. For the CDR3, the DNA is TGTGCCAGCAGCTCAACAGGGACGGTGGGGGAGACCCAGTACTTC. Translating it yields CASSSTGTVGETQYF.

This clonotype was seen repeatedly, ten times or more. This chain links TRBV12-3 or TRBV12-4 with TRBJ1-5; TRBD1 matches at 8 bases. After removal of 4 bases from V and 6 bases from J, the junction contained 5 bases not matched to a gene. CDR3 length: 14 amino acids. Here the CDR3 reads CASSSRGQSQPQHF. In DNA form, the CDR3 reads TGTGCCAGCAGTTCCAGGGGGCAGAGTCAGCCCCAGCATTTT.

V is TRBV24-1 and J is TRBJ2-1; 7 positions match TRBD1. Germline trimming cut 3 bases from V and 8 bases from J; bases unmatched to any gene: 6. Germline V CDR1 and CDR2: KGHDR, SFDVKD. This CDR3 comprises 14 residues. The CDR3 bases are TGTGCCACCAGTGATCACGCTACAGGGGATGAGCAGTTCTTC. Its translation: CATSDHATGDEQFF.

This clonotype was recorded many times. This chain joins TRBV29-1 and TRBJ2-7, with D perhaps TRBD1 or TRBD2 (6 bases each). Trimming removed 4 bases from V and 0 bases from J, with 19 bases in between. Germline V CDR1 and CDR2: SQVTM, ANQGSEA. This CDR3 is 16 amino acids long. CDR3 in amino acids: CSVAGLPTDSSYEQYF. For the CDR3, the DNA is TGCAGCGTTGCGGGACTGCCAACGGACAGCTCCTACGAGCAGTACTTC.

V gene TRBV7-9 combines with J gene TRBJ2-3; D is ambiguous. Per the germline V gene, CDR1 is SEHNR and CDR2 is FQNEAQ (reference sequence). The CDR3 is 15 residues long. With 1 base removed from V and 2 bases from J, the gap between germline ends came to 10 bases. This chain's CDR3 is CASSLVESSTDTQYF. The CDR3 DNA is TGTGCCAGCAGCTTAGTGGAATCGTCCACAGATACGCAGTATTTT.

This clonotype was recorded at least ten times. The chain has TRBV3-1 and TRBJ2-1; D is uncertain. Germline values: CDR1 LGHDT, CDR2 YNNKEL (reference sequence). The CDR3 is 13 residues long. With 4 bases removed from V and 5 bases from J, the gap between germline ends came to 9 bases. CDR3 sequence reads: CASSPQKNNEQFF. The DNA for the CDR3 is TGTGCCAGCAGCCCCCAAAAGAACAATGAGCAGTTCTTC.

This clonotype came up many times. The chain's CDR3 is CASSLARVAKRTENTEAFF. As DNA, the CDR3 is TGTGCCAGCAGCTTGGCCCGGGTTGCGAAGAGGACAGAGAACACTGAAGCTTTCTTT. J is TRBJ1-1 and V is TRBV5-5, with a weak D call TRBD1 (6 bases). The V end was cut by 0 bases, the J end by 1 base, with 22 bases between. The CDR3 covers 19 residues. Germline CDR1 and CDR2: SGHKS and YYEKEE (reference sequence).

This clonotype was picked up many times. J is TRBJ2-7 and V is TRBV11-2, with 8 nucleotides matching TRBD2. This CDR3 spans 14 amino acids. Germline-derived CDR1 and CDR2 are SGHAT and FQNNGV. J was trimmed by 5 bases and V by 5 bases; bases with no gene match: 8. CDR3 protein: CASSPSGRAHEQYF. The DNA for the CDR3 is TGTGCCAGCAGCCCAAGCGGGAGAGCCCACGAGCAGTACTTC.

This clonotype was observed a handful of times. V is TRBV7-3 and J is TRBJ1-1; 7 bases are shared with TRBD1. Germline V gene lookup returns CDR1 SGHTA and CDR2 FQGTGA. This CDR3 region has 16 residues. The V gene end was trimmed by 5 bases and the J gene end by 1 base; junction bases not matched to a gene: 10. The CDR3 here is CASSRAGGNRNTEAFF. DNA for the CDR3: TGTGCCAGCAGCCGGGCAGGGGGAAACAGGAACACTGAAGCTTTCTTT.

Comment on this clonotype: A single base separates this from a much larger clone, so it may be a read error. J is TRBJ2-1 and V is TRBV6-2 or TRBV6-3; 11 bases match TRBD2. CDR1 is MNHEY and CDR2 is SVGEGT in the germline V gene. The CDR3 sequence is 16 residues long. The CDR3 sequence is CTGSHASGRNYNEQFF. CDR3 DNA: TGTACCGGCAGTCACGCTAGCGGGAGGAACTACAATGAGCAGTTCTTC.

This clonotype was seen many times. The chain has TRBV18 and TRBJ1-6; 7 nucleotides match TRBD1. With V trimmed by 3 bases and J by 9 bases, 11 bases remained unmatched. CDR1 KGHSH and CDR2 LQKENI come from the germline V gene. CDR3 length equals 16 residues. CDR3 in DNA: TGTGCCAGCTCACCCCAACAGGGGTTTATAGGTTCACCCCTCCACTTT. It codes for CASSPQQGFIGSPLHF.

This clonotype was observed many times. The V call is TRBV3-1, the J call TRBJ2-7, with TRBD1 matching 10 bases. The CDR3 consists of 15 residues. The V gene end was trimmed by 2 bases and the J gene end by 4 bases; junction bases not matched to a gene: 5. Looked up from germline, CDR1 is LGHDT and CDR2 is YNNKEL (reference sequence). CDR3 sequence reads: CASSQPGTGAYEQYF. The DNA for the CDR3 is TGTGCCAGCAGCCAACCGGGGACAGGGGCTTACGAGCAGTACTTC.